This TCR beta chain was obtained from a study of shared clonotypes between healthy human individuals. Only in-frame clones appear in the TCRdb table, and some are missing; sequencing was by immunoSEQ multiplex PCR. The table includes around 1.9 million clones, 85% to 95% detected once. There are 16 residues in the CDR3. After removal of 3 bases from V and 4 bases from J, the junction contained 5 bases not matched to a gene. Germline assignment: CDR1 LNHDA and CDR2 SQIVND (reference sequence). Naive CD8 cells were CD45RO-negative, positively selected for CCR7, excluding terminally differentiated effector memory CD45RA+ cells.

The genes are TRBV19 and TRBJ2-5; the match to TRBD2 covers 13 bases. The TCR was taken from a man younger than 35 in good health. Some clones in this sample may be carry-over from other donors' samples. Sequenced sample: naive CD8+ T cells from PBMCs. The CDR3: CASSISGLAGRETQYF. In DNA, the CDR3 is TGTGCCAGTAGTATTTCGGGACTAGCGGGGCGAGAGACCCAGTACTTC.